This TCR beta chain was identified during a study of shared clonotypes between healthy human individuals. Donors, healthy HIV-negative adults, lacked recent acute infections or vaccinations. CDR3 length: 14 residues. The germline CDR1 and CDR2 sequences are LNHNV and YYDKDF (reference sequence). Between the trimmed V and J ends, which lost 0 bases and 12 bases, there was a span of 18 bases. Produced via immunoSEQ multiplex PCR; TCRdb's table is partial and in-frame only. Here the sample spans about a million clones, roughly 80% being singletons. The V gene is TRBV15, the J gene TRBJ2-7, with D tentatively TRBD1 (6 bases). Sequenced material: memory CD4+ T cells from PBMCs. This sample's subset: CD45RA-negative fraction. The source is a man aged 18-30 years in good health. Some clones in this sample may be carry-over from other donors' samples. DNA for the CDR3: TGTGCCACCAGCAGAGATCGTTCAGGGGTGGTCCCGTACTTC. Translation: CATSRDRSGVVPYF.